These 14 T cell receptor beta chains came from one sample sequenced in a study of blood T cell repertoires in COVID-19. TCRdb keeps only in-frame clones here, not all; method: immunoSEQ multiplex PCR. Among 110,000 to 150,000 clones listed, about four fifths were seen once. Sequences were obtained from peripheral blood. The receptors stem from a man in his 70s who had recovered from COVID-19.

This sequence joins TRBV19 and TRBJ2-7, with 10 bases lining up with TRBD2. After removal of 3 bases from V and 1 base from J, the junction contained 6 bases not matched to a gene. The germline CDR1 and CDR2 sequences are LNHDA and SQIVND (reference sequence). The CDR3 runs 16 residues. In nucleotides, the CDR3 is TGTGCCAGTAGTATTGGAACTAGCGGGGTTTCCTACGAGCAGTACTTC. This sequence encodes CASSIGTSGVSYEQYF.

The chain employs TRBV3-1 (or the pseudogene TRBV3-2) and TRBJ1-6; tentatively, D is TRBD1 (6 bases). The length of the CDR3 is 12 residues. The germline V gene encodes CDR1 LGHDT and CDR2 YNNKEL (reference sequence). Trimming removed 5 bases at V and 10 bases at J, with 9 bases between. CDR3 sequence: CASSNRDSPLHF. In DNA form, the CDR3 reads TGTGCCAGCAGCAACAGGGACTCACCCCTCCACTTT.

This chain joins TRBV30 and TRBJ1-5, with 7 bases matching TRBD1. Germline-derived CDR1 and CDR2 are GTSNPN and SVGIG (reference sequence). V lost 6 bases, J lost 4 bases, and 6 bases stayed unmatched. CDR3 length equals 13 residues. The CDR3 sequence: CACSGQENQPQHF. CDR3 nucleotide sequence: TGTGCCTGCTCTGGACAGGAGAATCAGCCCCAGCATTTT.

The CDR3 nucleotides are TGTGCCAGCAGCCATGGCGCGGGGAACACTGAAGCTTTCTTT. The encoded protein is CASSHGAGNTEAFF. V and J are TRBV3-1 (or the pseudogene TRBV3-2) and TRBJ1-1; D is ambiguous. This CDR3 contains 14 residues. Trimming cost V 3 bases and J 1 base, with 9 bases left between them. From germline, CDR1 is LGHDT and CDR2 YNNKEL (reference sequence).

The chain couples TRBV5-5 to TRBJ1-1, with D hard to call. The CDR3 is 11 residues long. V lost 4 bases to trimming and J lost 10 bases, with 11 bases between them. The germline CDR1 and CDR2 sequences are SGHKS and YYEKEE (reference sequence). CDR3 DNA: TGTGCCAGCAGCGGCTTAAGCGGAGCTTTCTTT. Residues: CASSGLSGAFF.

CDR3 nucleotides: TGCGCCAGCAGCCAGACCCGGGGAGAGACCCAGTACTTC. This gives the protein CASSQTRGETQYF. The J gene is TRBJ2-5, the V gene TRBV4-1; D perhaps matches TRBD2 (5 bases). From germline, CDR1 is MGHRA and CDR2 YSYEKL. Trimming took 3 bases from V and 4 from J, leaving 9 bases between them. The CDR3 is 13 amino acids.

The chain couples TRBV3-1 (or the pseudogene TRBV3-2) to TRBJ2-5, with D possibly TRBD1 on 5 matching bases. The CDR3 runs to 15 residues. Germline V gene data show CDR1 as LGHDT and CDR2 as YNNKEL (reference sequence). Trimming cost V 4 bases and J 5 bases, with 17 bases left between them. The CDR3 DNA reads TGTGCCAGCAGCCTCTCCGATTGGGGCCAGGAGACCCAGTACTTC. This gives the protein CASSLSDWGQETQYF.

The V and J genes are TRBV9 and TRBJ1-1, with D uncertain. The germline V gene encodes CDR1 SGDLS and CDR2 YYNGEE. Between the trimmed V and J ends, which lost 0 bases and 4 bases, there was a span of 10 bases. The CDR3 contains 14 residues. CDR3 amino acids: CASSVVRSGTEAFF. The DNA of the CDR3 is TGTGCCAGCAGCGTAGTCAGGAGCGGCACTGAAGCTTTCTTT.

This clone came up once. The chain combines TRBV29-1 with TRBJ2-1; 10 nucleotides line up with TRBD2. The CDR3 length is 15 residues. From germline, CDR1 is SQVTM and CDR2 ANQGSEA. The J segment lost 0 bases and the V segment lost 1 base, leaving 0 bases of the junction unmatched. Here the CDR3 reads CSVEGTSGSYNEQFF. As DNA, the CDR3 is TGCAGCGTTGAAGGGACTAGCGGCTCCTACAATGAGCAGTTCTTC.

The J gene is TRBJ2-4, the V gene TRBV10-3; no firm D call. The CDR3 consists of 14 residues. The germline V gene has CDR1 ENHRY and CDR2 SYGVKD. The V and J ends lost 3 bases and 0 bases respectively, with 6 bases between them. CDR3 loop: CAISELLAKNIQYF. DNA of the CDR3: TGTGCCATCAGTGAACTTTTAGCCAAAAACATTCAGTACTTC.

This clone is a singleton in its sample. This chain connects TRBV10-3 to TRBJ2-2, with 10 positions matching TRBD2. The germline gives CDR1 ENHRY, CDR2 SYGVKD. V trimming: 4 bases; J trimming: 1 base; junction bases outside the gene matches: 6. The CDR3 runs to 17 residues. The CDR3 protein is CAISGLAGVGNTGELFF. CDR3 DNA sequence: TGTGCCATCAGTGGGCTAGCGGGGGTAGGGAACACCGGGGAGCTGTTTTTT.

J is TRBJ2-3 and V is TRBV5-1; possible D gene TRBD1, 6 bases. The CDR3 has 16 residues. V was trimmed by 5 bases and J by 2 bases, leaving 18 bases between them. Germline assignment: CDR1 SGHRS and CDR2 YFSETQ. CDR3 loop: CASSSMTGSFTDTQYF. DNA of the CDR3: TGCGCCAGCAGTTCCATGACAGGAAGTTTCACAGATACGCAGTATTTT.

The genes are TRBV27 and TRBJ2-7, with 14 bases matching TRBD2. The V and J ends lost 5 bases and 0 bases, in that order; junction bases with no gene match: 3. The V gene's germline CDR1 is MNHEY and CDR2 SMNVEV (reference sequence). The CDR3 has 16 amino acids. For the CDR3, the DNA is TGTGCCAGCAGTCCGGGGACTAGCGGGAGCTCCTACGAGCAGTACTTC. Translating gives CASSPGTSGSSYEQYF.

About this clone: One end of the junction varies from germline; a read error may be responsible. V and J are TRBV28 and TRBJ1-3, with a tentative D call TRBD1 (5 bases). The CDR3 contains 16 residues. Per the germline V gene, CDR1 is MDHEN and CDR2 is SYDVKM. DNA of the CDR3: TGTGCCAGCAGGACGGGACTGACTGTCTCTCGAAACACCATATATTTT. This translates into CASRTGLTVSRNTIYF.